This T cell receptor beta chain was documented in a study of cytomegalovirus exposure and HLA in healthy donors. Notes on the study in general: Further analysis, carried out later, found HLA-associated TCR beta chains more clonally expanded than equally common other chains.

Germline trimming cut 4 bases from V and 11 bases from J; bases unmatched to any gene: 9. The germline V gene has CDR1 KGHSY and CDR2 FQNENV. The CDR3 sequence is 13 residues long. Donors in the study were healthy people who gave bone marrow. To note about this clone: Its specificity is not known.

In the PCR, 60 Vbeta and 13 Jbeta primers were used. Sequencing was performed with immunoSEQ multiplex PCR; in TCRdb, only in-frame clones are kept and a portion is missing. The sample holds 150,000 to 200,000 clones, about four fifths seen once. Sequencing was performed on PBMCs. This chain connects TRBV16 to TRBJ2-3, with 7 bases matching TRBD1. This TCR came from a woman aged 45-65 years in good health and CMV-seronegative. CDR3 DNA sequence: TGTGCCAGCAGCCCACTTGACAGGGTGAAGCAGTATTTT. This gives the protein CASSPLDRVKQYF. Variable domain in full (rest from reference TRBV16 and TRBJ2-3): GEEVAQTPKHLVRGEGQKAKLYCAPIKGHSYVFWYQQVLKNEFKFLISFQNENVFDETGMPKERFSAKCLPNSPCSLEIQATKLEDSAVYFCASSPLDRVKQYFGPGTRLTVL.